This TCR beta chain stems from a study of blood T cell repertoires in COVID-19. About the study: The samples span acute and convalescent COVID-19 from the United States, Italy and Spain. The analysed material was cDNA or gDNA that came from T cells, B-cell-depleted T cells, or PBMCs.

The ends were cut back, 3 bases at V and 7 bases at J, with 10 bases in the middle. The CDR3 extends over 14 amino acids. The germline V gene has CDR1 SEHNR and CDR2 FQNEAQ (reference sequence). Source study methods: The authors estimated nucleated cell counts from reference gene primer amplification. Using immunoSEQ multiplex PCR, the repertoire was profiled, and TCRdb retains in-frame clones only, with some absent. D and trimming were read from the DNA, whereas the V and J calls and clone size are those reported in that table. The sample contains more than 85,000 clones, more than 65% of which appear only once.

What was sequenced was peripheral blood. The V gene is TRBV7-9, the J gene TRBJ1-6, with a weak D call TRBD1 (5 bases). The clonotype comes from an elderly woman with active or convalescent COVID-19. The CDR3 loop is CASSLTVNNSPLHF. DNA for the CDR3: TGTGCCAGCAGCTTGACAGTTAACAATTCACCCCTCCACTTT.